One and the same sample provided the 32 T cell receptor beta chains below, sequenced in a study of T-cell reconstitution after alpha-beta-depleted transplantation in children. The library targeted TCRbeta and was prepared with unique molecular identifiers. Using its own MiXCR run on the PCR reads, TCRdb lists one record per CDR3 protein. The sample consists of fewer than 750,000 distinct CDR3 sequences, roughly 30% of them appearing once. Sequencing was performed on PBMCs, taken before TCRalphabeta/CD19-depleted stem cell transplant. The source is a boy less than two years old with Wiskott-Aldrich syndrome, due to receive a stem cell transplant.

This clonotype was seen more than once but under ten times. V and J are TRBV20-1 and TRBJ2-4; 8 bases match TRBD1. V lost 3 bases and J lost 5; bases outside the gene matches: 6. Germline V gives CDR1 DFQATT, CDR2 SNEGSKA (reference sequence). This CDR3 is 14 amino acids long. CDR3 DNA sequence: TGCAGTGCTAGGGCCCGGACAGGGCAAAACATTCAGTACTTC. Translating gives CSARARTGQNIQYF.

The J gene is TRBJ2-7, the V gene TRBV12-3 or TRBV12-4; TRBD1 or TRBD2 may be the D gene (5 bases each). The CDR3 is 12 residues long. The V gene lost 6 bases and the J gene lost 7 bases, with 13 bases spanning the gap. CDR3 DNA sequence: TGTGCCAGCAGCCCACTCGGGGCGGAGCAGTACTTC. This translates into CASSPLGAEQYF.

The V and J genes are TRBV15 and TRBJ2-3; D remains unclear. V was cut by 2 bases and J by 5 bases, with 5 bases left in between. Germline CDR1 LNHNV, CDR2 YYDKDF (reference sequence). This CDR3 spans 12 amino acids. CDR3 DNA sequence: TGTGCCACCAGCAGAAACTTAGATACGCAGTATTTT. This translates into CATSRNLDTQYF.

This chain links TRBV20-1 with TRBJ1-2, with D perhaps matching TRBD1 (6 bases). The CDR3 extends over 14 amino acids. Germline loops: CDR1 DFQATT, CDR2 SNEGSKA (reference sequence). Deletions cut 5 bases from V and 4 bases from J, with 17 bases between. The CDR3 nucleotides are TGCAGTGCTTTTCTCCAGGGGAATCCCTATGGCTACACCTTC. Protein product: CSAFLQGNPYGYTF.

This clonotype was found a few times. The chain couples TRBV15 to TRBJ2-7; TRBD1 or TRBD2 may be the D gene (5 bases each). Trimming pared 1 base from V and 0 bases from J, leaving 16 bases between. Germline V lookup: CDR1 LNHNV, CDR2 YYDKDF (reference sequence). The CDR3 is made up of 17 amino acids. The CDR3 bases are TGTGCCACCAGCAGAGCTCGATGGCCAGGGAGCTCCTACGAGCAGTACTTC. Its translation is CATSRARWPGSSYEQYF.

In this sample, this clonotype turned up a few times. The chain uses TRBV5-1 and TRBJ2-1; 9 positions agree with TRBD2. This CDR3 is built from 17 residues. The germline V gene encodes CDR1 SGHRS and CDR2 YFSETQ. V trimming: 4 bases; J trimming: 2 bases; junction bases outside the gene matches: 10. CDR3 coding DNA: TGCGCCAGCAGCCTCCTTCTAGCGGGACCCACCTACAATGAGCAGTTCTTC. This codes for CASSLLLAGPTYNEQFF.

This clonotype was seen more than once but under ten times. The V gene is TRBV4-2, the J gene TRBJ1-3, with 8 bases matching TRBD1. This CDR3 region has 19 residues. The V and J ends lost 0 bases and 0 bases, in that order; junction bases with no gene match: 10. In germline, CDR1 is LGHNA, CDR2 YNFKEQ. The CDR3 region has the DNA TGTGCCAGCAGCCAAGATTCGAACGTGGGACAGGTCTCTGGAAACACCATATATTTT. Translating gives CASSQDSNVGQVSGNTIYF.

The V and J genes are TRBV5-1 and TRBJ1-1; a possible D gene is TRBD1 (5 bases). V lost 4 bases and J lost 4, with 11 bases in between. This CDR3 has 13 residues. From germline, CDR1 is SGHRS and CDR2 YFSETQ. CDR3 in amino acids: CASSPSGSTEAFF. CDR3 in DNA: TGCGCCAGCAGCCCCTCAGGGAGCACTGAAGCTTTCTTT. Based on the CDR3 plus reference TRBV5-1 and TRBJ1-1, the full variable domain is KAGVTQTPRYLIKTRGQQVTLSCSPISGHRSVSWYQQTPGQGLQFLFEYFSETQRNKGNFPGRFSGRQFSNSRSEMNVSTLELGDSALYLCASSPSGSTEAFFGQGTRLTVV.

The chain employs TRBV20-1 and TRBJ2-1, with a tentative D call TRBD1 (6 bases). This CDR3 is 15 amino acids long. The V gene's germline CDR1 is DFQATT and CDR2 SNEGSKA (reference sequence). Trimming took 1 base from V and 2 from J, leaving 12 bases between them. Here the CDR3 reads CSARGHRDTYNEQFF. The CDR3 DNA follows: TGCAGTGCTAGAGGCCACCGGGACACCTACAATGAGCAGTTCTTC.

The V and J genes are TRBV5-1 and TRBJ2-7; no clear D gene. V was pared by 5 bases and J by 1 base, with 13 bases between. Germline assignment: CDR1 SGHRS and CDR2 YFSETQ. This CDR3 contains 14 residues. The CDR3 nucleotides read TGCGCCAGCAGATTCTGCGCTAGATCCTACGAGCAGTACTTC. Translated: CASRFCARSYEQYF.

CDR3 sequence: CASRTGTDTQYF. The CDR3 DNA follows: TGCGCCAGCAGGACCGGGACAGATACGCAGTATTTT. The rearrangement links TRBV5-1 to TRBJ2-3; D ambiguous. The CDR3 contains 12 residues. Trimming stripped 5 bases from V and 3 bases from J, with 7 bases between. From germline, CDR1 is SGHRS and CDR2 YFSETQ.

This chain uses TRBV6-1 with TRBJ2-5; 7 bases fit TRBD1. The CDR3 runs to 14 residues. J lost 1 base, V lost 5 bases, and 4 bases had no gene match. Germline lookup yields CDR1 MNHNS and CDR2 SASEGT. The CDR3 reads CASSKDRVQETQYF. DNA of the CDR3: TGTGCCAGCAGTAAAGACAGGGTCCAAGAGACCCAGTACTTC.

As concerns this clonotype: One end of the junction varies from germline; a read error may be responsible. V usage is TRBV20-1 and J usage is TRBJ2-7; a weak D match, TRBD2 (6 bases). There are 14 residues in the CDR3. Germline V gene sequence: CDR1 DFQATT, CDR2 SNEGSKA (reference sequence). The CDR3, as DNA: TGCAGTGCTAGGTCTCTGGGGGGAGCCTACGACCAGTACTTC. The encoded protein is CSARSLGGAYDQYF.

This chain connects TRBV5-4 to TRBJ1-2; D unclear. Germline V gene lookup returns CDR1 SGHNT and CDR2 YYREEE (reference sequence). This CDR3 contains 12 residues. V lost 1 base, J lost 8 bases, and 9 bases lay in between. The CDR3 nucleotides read TGTGCCAGCAGCTTGAGGAGGGAAGGCTACACCTTC. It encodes CASSLRREGYTF.

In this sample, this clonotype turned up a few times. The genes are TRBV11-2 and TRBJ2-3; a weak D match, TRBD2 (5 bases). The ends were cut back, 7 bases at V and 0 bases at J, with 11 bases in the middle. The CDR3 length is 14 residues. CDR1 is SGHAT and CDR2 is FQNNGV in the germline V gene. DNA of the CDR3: TGTGCCAGCACCTCAACTAGGAGCACAGATACGCAGTATTTT. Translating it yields CASTSTRSTDTQYF.

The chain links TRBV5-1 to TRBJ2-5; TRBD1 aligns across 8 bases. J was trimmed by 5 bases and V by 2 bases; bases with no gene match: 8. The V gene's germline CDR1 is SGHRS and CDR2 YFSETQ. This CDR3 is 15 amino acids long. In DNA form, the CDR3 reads TGCGCCAGCAGCTTACTGCAGGGGGCGAGGGAGACCCAGTACTTC. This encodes CASSLLQGARETQYF.

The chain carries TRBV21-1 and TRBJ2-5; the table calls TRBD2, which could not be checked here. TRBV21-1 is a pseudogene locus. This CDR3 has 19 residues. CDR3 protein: CASSKVPSGTPLGVETQYF. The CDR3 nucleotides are TGTGCCAGCAGCAAAGTGCCTAGCGGGACACCCCTAGGGGTGGAGACCCAGTACTTC.

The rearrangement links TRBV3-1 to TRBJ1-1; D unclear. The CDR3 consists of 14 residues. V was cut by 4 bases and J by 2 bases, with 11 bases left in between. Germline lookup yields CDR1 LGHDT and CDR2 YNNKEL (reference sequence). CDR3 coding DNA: TGTGCCAGCAGCCCCTCTTGGATTAACACTGAAGCTTTCTTT. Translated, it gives CASSPSWINTEAFF. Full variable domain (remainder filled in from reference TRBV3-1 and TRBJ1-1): DTAVSQTPKYLVTQMGNDKSIKCEQNLGHDTMYWYKQDSKKFLKIMFSYNNKELIINETVPNRFSPKSPDKAHLNLHINSLELGDSAVYFCASSPSWINTEAFFGQGTRLTVV.

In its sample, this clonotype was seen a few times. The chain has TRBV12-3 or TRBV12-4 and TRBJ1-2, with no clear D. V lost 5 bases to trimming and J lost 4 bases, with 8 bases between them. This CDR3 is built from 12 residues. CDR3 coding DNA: TGTGCCAGCAGTGACAACCGCTATGGCTACACCTTC. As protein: CASSDNRYGYTF.

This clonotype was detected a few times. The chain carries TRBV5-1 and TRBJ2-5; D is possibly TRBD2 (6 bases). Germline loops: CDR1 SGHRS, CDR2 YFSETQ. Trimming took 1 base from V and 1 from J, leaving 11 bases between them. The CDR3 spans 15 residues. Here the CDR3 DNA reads TGCGCCAGCAGCTTGTTGGGGGGACTCCAAGAGACCCAGTACTTC. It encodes CASSLLGGLQETQYF.

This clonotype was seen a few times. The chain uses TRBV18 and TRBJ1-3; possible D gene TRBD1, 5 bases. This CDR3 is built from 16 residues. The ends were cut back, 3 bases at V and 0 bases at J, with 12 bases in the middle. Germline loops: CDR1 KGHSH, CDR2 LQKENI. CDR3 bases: TGTGCCAGCTCACCCGTCGGACACTACTCTGGAAACACCATATATTTT. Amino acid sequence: CASSPVGHYSGNTIYF.

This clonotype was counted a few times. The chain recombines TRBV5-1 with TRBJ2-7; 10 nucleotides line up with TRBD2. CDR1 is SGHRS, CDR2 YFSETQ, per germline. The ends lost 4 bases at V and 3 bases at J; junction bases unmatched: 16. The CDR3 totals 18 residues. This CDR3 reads CASSPQLAGSTPFYEQYF. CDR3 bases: TGCGCCAGCAGCCCCCAACTAGCGGGAAGCACACCATTCTACGAGCAGTACTTC. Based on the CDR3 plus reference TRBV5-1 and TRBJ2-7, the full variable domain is KAGVTQTPRYLIKTRGQQVTLSCSPISGHRSVSWYQQTPGQGLQFLFEYFSETQRNKGNFPGRFSGRQFSNSRSEMNVSTLELGDSALYLCASSPQLAGSTPFYEQYFGPGTRLTVT.

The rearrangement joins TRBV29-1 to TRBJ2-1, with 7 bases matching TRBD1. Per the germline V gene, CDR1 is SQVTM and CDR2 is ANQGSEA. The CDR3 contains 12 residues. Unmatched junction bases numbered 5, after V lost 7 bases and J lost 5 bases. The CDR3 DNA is TGCAGCGCTTCCAGGGGGAACAATGAGCAGTTCTTC. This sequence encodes CSASRGNNEQFF.

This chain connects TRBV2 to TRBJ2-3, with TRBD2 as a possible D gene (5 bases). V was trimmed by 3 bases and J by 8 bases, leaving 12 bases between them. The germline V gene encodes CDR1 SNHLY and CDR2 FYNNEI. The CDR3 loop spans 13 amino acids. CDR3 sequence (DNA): TGTGCCAGCAGTGAGTCCCTCGGGGTTACGCAGTATTTT. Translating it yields CASSESLGVTQYF.

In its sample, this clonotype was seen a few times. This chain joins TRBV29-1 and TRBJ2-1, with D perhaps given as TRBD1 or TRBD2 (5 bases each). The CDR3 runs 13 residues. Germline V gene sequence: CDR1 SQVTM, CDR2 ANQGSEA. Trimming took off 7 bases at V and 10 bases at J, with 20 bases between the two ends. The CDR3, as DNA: TGCAGCGCTTCCGGGACCGGGCGTGGAGAGCAGTTCTTC. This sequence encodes CSASGTGRGEQFF.

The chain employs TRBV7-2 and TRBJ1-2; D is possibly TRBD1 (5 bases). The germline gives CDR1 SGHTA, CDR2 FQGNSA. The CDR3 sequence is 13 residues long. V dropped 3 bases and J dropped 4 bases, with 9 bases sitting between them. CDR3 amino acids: CASSLSRAYGYTF. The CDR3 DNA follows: TGTGCCAGCAGCTTGTCCAGGGCCTATGGCTACACCTTC. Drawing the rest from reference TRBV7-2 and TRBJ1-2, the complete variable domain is GAGVSQSPSNKVTEKGKDVELRCDPISGHTALYWYRQSLGQGLEFLIYFQGNSAPDKSGLPSDRFSAERTGGSVSTLTIQRTQQEDSAVYLCASSLSRAYGYTFGSGTRLTVV.

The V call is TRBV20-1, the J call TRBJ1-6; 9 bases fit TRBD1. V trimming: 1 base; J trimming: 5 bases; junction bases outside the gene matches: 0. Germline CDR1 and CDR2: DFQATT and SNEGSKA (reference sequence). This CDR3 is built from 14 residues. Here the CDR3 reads CSARGTGDNSPLHF. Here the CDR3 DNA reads TGCAGTGCTAGAGGGACAGGGGATAATTCACCCCTCCACTTT.

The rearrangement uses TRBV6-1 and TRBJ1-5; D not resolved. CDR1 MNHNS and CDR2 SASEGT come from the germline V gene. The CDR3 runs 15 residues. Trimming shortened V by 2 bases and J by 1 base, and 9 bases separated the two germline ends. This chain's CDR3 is CASSERPWSNQPQHF. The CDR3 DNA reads TGTGCCAGCAGTGAACGTCCGTGGAGCAATCAGCCCCAGCATTTT.

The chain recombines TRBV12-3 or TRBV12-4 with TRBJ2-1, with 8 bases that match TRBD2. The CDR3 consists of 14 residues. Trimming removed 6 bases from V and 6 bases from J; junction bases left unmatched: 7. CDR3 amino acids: CASSGRATVNEQFF. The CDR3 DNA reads TGTGCCAGCAGCGGGAGGGCCACGGTCAATGAGCAGTTCTTC.

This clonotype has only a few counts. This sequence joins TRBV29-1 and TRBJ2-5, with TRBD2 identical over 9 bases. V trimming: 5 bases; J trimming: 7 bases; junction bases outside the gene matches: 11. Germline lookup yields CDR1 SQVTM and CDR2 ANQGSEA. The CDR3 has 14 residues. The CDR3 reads CSVKRLADAGTQYF. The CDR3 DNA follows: TGCAGCGTTAAGCGACTAGCGGACGCAGGGACCCAGTACTTC.

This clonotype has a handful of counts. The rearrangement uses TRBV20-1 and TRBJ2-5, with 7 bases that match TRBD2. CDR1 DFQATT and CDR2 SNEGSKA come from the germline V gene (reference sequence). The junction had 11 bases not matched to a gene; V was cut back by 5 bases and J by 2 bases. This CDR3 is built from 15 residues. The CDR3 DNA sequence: TGCAGTGCTTCTCATCAGCGGGACTTACAAGAGACCCAGTACTTC. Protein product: CSASHQRDLQETQYF.

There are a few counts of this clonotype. DNA of the CDR3: TGCAGCGGAGAAGGACAGGGCGGCACTGAAGCTTTCTTT. Translation gives CSGEGQGGTEAFF. The rearrangement joins TRBV29-1 to TRBJ1-1, with 8 nucleotides matching TRBD1. CDR1 is SQVTM and CDR2 is ANQGSEA in the germline V gene. The ends lost 7 bases at V and 4 bases at J; junction bases unmatched: 8. This CDR3 region has 13 residues. Based on the CDR3 plus reference TRBV29-1 and TRBJ1-1, the full variable domain is SAVISQKPSRDICQRGTSLTIQCQVDSQVTMMFWYRQQPGQSLTLIATANQGSEATYESGFVIDKFPISRPNLTFSTLTVSNMSPEDSSIYLCSGEGQGGTEAFFGQGTRLTVV.